This TCR beta chain was identified in a study of beta chain features in type 1 diabetes. Findings and caveats of the study: Cells with high TCR expression could be over-represented by cDNA sequencing. For type 1 diabetes patients, VDJ junctions showed fewer insertions and more deletions.

CDR3 length equals 14 residues. Germline CDR1 and CDR2: SGHRS and YFSETQ. Trimming removed 4 bases from V and 6 bases from J, with 16 bases in between. The sample holds a few counts of this clone. As yet, its antigen is unknown. CD45RO/CCR7/CD25/CD127/CD95/CD27 sorting isolated CD4+ naive, central memory, regulatory and stem cell-like memory cells. Expressed TCRB transcripts were sequenced because the entire RNA isolate underwent reverse transcription. Profiling relied on immunoSEQ multiplex PCR, and the TCRdb table lists in-frame clones only, not all of them. Here the sample spans some 230,000 clones, around 9.6% being singletons.

V usage is TRBV5-1 and J usage is TRBJ1-2; possibly TRBD1 for D (5 bases). Material for sequencing was naive CD4+ T cells from blood. The receptor's source is a woman between 18 and 29 years old in good health. This CDR3 reads CASSPGVGPDGYTF. The CDR3 bases are TGCGCCAGCAGCCCGGGGGTCGGTCCGGATGGCTACACCTTC.